Here is one TCR beta chain with its context. The data stem from a study of OX40 agonist ivuxolimab in advanced cancers. Profiling relied on immunoSEQ multiplex PCR, and the TCRdb table lists in-frame clones only, not all of them. The sample lists over 90,000 clones, 65% to 90% occurring once. With 3 bases removed from V and 7 bases from J, the gap between germline ends came to 21 bases. The CDR3 loop spans 16 amino acids. The sequence derives from an adult with an advanced solid tumor such as melanoma, head and neck, liver or kidney cancer. This chain uses TRBV23-1 with TRBJ1-1; D gene ambiguous. TRBV23-1 is noted as an ORF with a role that remains uncertain. The sample in question was CD4+ or CD8+ T cells sorted from blood, obtained in a trial of the OX40 agonist ivuxolimab. The CDR3, as DNA: TGCGCCAGCAGTCATCGGACGCCTCACACCGGAGGTGAAGCTTTCTTT. This codes for CASSHRTPHTGGEAFF.